These 2 T cell receptor beta chains were sequenced from one sample in a study of blood T cell repertoires in COVID-19. TCRdb's copy holds only in-frame clones and misses some; the assay was immunoSEQ multiplex PCR. The sample consists of more than 45,000 clones, around 86% of them appearing once. The sample consisted of peripheral blood. The receptors here all came from a man aged 65-85 years with acute or convalescent COVID-19.

The chain couples TRBV30 to TRBJ1-6; 9 bases are a match to TRBD1. Germline lookup yields CDR1 GTSNPN and CDR2 SVGIG (reference sequence). The CDR3 consists of 16 residues. The ends lost 5 bases at V and 1 base at J; junction bases unmatched: 6. The CDR3: CAWRDRERSYNSPLHF. The CDR3 region has the DNA TGTGCCTGGCGGGACAGGGAGCGGTCCTATAATTCACCCCTCCACTTT.

The rearrangement uses TRBV7-8 and TRBJ1-1; TRBD1 aligns across 7 bases. Germline assignment: CDR1 SGHVS and CDR2 FQNEAQ. This CDR3 region has 14 residues. V shed 2 bases, J shed 5 bases, and the junction held 5 bases outside the gene matches. CDR3 region: CASSLRQGRTEAFF. The CDR3 coding sequence is TGTGCCAGCAGCTTACGACAGGGACGGACTGAAGCTTTCTTT.